This TCR beta chain was recovered during a study of shared clonotypes between healthy human individuals (TCRdb year 2020). At the level of the whole study: Three men and a couple of women, aged 18 to 49 years, made up the cohort. For each donor, three plates each were used for CD4 naive and CD4 memory, two plates were used for CD8 naive, and one plate was used for CD8 memory. To estimate repertoire size and how much clonotypes are shared between individuals, the study performed deep sequencing of blood TCR repertoires from roughly five healthy adults. To increase sequencing depth and limit assay-specific biases, different laboratories used diverse techniques to prepare libraries and sequence TCR repertoires. Each donor's leukapheresis produced roughly between roughly 0.94 and 9.5 billion PBMCs.

The donors were healthy, HIV-negative adults who had no recently reported acute infections or vaccinations. Every donor was a Caucasian adult residing in Nashville, Tennessee, USA. Magnetic negative selection was used to enrich CD4+ T cells, after which naive cells were positively selected on CD45RA and the negative fraction became the memory subset. After blood collection by leukapheresis, PBMCs were isolated using Ficoll-Histopaque density gradient centrifugation and then cryopreserved in the vapor phase of liquid nitrogen. Analytical flow cytometry was used to check the purity and quantity of every magnetically sorted T cell population. From each sorted fraction, genomic DNA was isolated and quantified by UV absorbance on a Nanodrop 2000c. Using the deep immunoSEQ assay, TCR CDR3 regions were amplified from genomic DNA by multiplex PCR. Genomic DNA extracted from each cell subset was distributed evenly over all wells of several immunoSEQ 96-well plates, and each plate served as one replicate. For sorted subsets, roughly 200 ng of genomic DNA, equivalent to 25,000 to 35,000 T cell genomes, went into each replicate PCR. The purified libraries were quantified using a Qubit 3.0 fluorometer, sized with a Bioanalyzer 2100, and then quantified again using the KAPA Library Quantification kit. Each immunoSEQ 96-well plate was sequenced on its own single-read 150-cycle Illumina NextSeq 550 flow cell. In the authors' own workflow: The immunoSEQ output contained only junctional sequences without quality scores, so filtering could not match that applied to full-length reads. To assign V/J genes and CDR3, sequences were annotated against IMGT germline references using PyIR, a Python wrapper for IgBLAST v1.9. Reads were removed for weak V/J assignments (E-value above 1e-6), missing CDR3, stop codons, out-of-frame junctions, or ambiguous translated residues. A V3J clonotype was defined by an identical inferred V gene, J gene, and CDR3 amino acid sequence. To compute the percentage overlap between repertoires, the number of shared unique clonotypes was divided by the size of the smaller repertoire. Richness of each repertoire was evaluated using RTK rarefaction, the Chao1 estimator, and Recon v2.1 estimates of unobserved clonotypes. Generation probabilities were computed with OLGA for all TCRbeta clonotypes obtained by the gDNA method from a handful of donors. This is the immuneACCESS table as TCRdb keeps it, with only in-frame sequences that have V and J called. A part of the clones is gone; compared with another copy, unresolved V genes explain less than half, and the rest is unexplained. V and J calls and clone size are given by that table; D and trimming were obtained from the DNA. The sample table contains roughly 2 million clones; only one count was recorded for 95% of them. The ten largest clones represent over 0.1% of the sample.

Summary of the overall study and its limitations: Based on pairwise subsampling, the degree of clonotype sharing among donors was expected to be affected by sequencing depth. Incomplete sequencing was indicated by rarefaction of sorted-subset datasets, despite the large sequencing depth. When a handful of donors were compared, the shared fraction of clonotypes was around 4.6% for naive CD4, over 3% for naive CD8, 2.3% for memory CD4, and 0.4% for memory CD8. Sampling was restricted to blood, and TCR repertoires in tissue are likely to differ from TCR repertoires in blood. Compared with non-shared clonotypes, clonotypes shared by all four sorted-subset donors had higher generation probabilities. Because the study included a small number of donors, the genetic and exposure-history diversity represented was limited. Estimated clonotype richness was generally larger for naive than for memory subsets.

The CDR3, cysteine through phenylalanine, is 15 amino acids long. Only the CDR3 portion is preserved as DNA: 45 bases, with reading frame beginning at the first base. CDR1 SGDLS and CDR2 YYNGEE were looked up in the germline V gene. Deletion took 4 bases off V and 0 bases off J, with a span of 13 bases between the germline ends. This clone came up once. Its antigen target is currently unknown. No much larger clone is present one base from it, and per-base qualities are unavailable. Other DNA sequences in this sample translate to the same CDR3. The sequence was collected from a man aged 18 to 30 in good health. The sample consisted of naive CD4+ T cells sorted from blood. Explained via the paper, the cell subset or site label denotes: CD45RA+ positively selected. The rearrangement joined TRBV9 to TRBJ1-1; D gene: possibly TRBD1, on 6 matching bases. The DNA sequence reads TGTGCCAGCAGCCCTCAGACAGGAGTGAACACTGAAGCTTTCTTT. Translated, it gives CASSPQTGVNTEAFF.